This T cell receptor (beta chain) was captured by sequencing in a study of blood T cell repertoires in COVID-19 (dated by TCRdb to about 2020). Regarding the research as a whole: Collaborator samples came from the United States, Italy and Spain and covered acute and convalescent phases of COVID-19. A de-identified subject ID, COVID-19 status, age in years and sex were almost always included in the sample metadata. The repertoires were made available in a free public database intended to serve as a resource for research on the immune response to SARS-CoV-2. The dataset comprised deeply sampled blood TCRbeta repertoires from subjects exposed to, actively infected with, or recovered from COVID-19. Samples were obtained from the ongoing ImmuneRACE study (first 160 participants) and from approximately 1,200 subjects provided by 6 global collaborators. The prospective study material was composed of cDNA or gDNA derived from T cells, B-cell-depleted T cells, or PBMCs. Where HLA class I and class II types were available, the types were taken from metadata supplied by the sample provider, not from assay-based typing. Study-level results and caveats: The amount of clinical and demographic metadata varied by source and participant and was provided uncurated.

Including the terminal cysteine and phenylalanine, the CDR3 comprises 14 residues. Only CDR3 DNA remains: 42 bases, in frame from the first base. CDR1 and CDR2 are read off the germline V gene (reference sequence) as MNHEY and SMNVEV. The V and J ends are trimmed by 2 bases and 3 bases, leaving 9 bases between them. Whole blood was collected in K2EDTA tubes by collaborating institutions according to the institutions' own protocols. Collaborator samples were shipped for TCRbeta analysis as frozen whole blood, isolated PBMCs, or DNA extracted from either sample type. Of note for this clone: No cognate antigen has been identified for it. The record has no base qualities; no much larger clone is one base away. Within the sample, other DNA sequences also encode this same CDR3.

TCRbeta CDR3 regions were amplified from genomic DNA by means of the immunoSEQ Assay, a bias-controlled multiplex PCR. Per the source publication's procedure: Within the assay, amplification of reference gene primers was used to estimate how many nucleated cells each sample contained. To quantify the absolute abundance of each unique TCRbeta CDR3 rearrangement, sequence reads were collapsed and filtered. For each sample, productive Simpson clonality was calculated by taking the square root of Simpson's diversity index across productive rearrangements. Imported from immuneACCESS, the table was reduced by TCRdb to in-frame sequences with V and J called. These copies leave out some clones; in studies compared against another copy, an unresolved V gene accounts for under half, and the cause of the remainder is not known. V and J calls and clone size follow that table, whereas D and trimming were derived from the DNA. The sample profile shows about 58,000 clones; approximately 90% of them were found once. 6.5% to 8.5% of the sample is held by the ten biggest clonotypes.

What was sequenced was peripheral blood. The chain couples TRBV27 to TRBJ2-3; tentative D gene TRBD1, with 5 bases matching. This receptor was taken from a woman between 65 and 79 years old with active COVID-19. The CDR3 loop reads CASSLGRATDTQYF. The sequenced DNA is TGTGCCAGCAGTTTAGGCAGGGCGACAGATACGCAGTATTTT.